Following are 14 T cell receptor beta chains from one sample sequenced in a study of T cell changes during pregnancy in multiple sclerosis. Sequenced by immunoSEQ multiplex PCR; TCRdb stores in-frame clones only, minus some. The table includes 85,000 to 130,000 clones, about 90% detected once. The specimen comprised peripheral blood, sampled before pregnancy. All receptors come from a female donor with multiple sclerosis, enrolled in a pregnancy study.

This clone has a single count. This sequence joins TRBV5-4 and TRBJ2-5; D is perhaps TRBD2 (6 bases). Per germline, CDR1 SGHNT and CDR2 YYREEE (reference sequence). This CDR3 comprises 15 residues. V lost 4 bases to trimming and J lost 4 bases, with 17 bases between them. In DNA form, the CDR3 reads TGTGCCAGCAGCCCCGGCAGGGAGGTCCGAGAGACCCAGTACTTC. The encoded protein is CASSPGREVRETQYF.

This clone was observed a single time. The gene calls are TRBV7-2 and TRBJ2-4; 7 bases agree with TRBD1. V shed 5 bases and J 0 bases; nucleotides not matched to a gene: 7. CDR3 size: 16 residues. Per germline, CDR1 SGHTA and CDR2 FQGNSA. The CDR3 nucleotides read TGTGCCAGCAGCCCCGACAGGGCTCTAGCCAAAAACATTCAGTACTTC. Protein: CASSPDRALAKNIQYF.

The rearrangement joins TRBV9 to TRBJ2-1; 14 bases map to TRBD2. CDR3 length: 17 residues. V shed 2 bases, J shed 10 bases, and the junction held 11 bases outside the gene matches. The germline V gene encodes CDR1 SGDLS and CDR2 YYNGEE. The CDR3 spells CASSVGLTSGGAREQFF. CDR3 bases: TGTGCCAGCAGCGTCGGATTGACTAGCGGGGGGGCAAGGGAGCAGTTCTTC.

The chain has TRBV7-9 and TRBJ2-5; 8 bases line up with TRBD2. The length of the CDR3 is 13 residues. Germline V gene lookup returns CDR1 SEHNR and CDR2 FQNEAQ (reference sequence). V shed 5 bases and J 5 bases; nucleotides not matched to a gene: 4. The CDR3 reads CASSRLAPETQYF. The CDR3 DNA is TGTGCCAGCAGCCGACTAGCGCCGGAGACCCAGTACTTC.

The chain recombines TRBV27 with TRBJ2-7; tentatively, D is TRBD1 (6 bases). The CDR3 consists of 17 residues. Germline assignment: CDR1 MNHEY and CDR2 SMNVEV (reference sequence). V shed 4 bases and J shed 0 bases, with 19 bases lying between them. CDR3 sequence: CASSWIGTKQSSYEQYF. CDR3 DNA: TGTGCCAGCAGTTGGATAGGGACAAAACAAAGCTCCTACGAGCAGTACTTC.

The chain combines TRBV7-9 with TRBJ2-1, with D tentatively TRBD2 (7 bases). Germline assignment: CDR1 SEHNR and CDR2 FQNEAQ (reference sequence). The CDR3 is 17 amino acids. The V end was cut by 3 bases, the J end by 8 bases, with 23 bases between. The CDR3 nucleotides read TGTGCCAGCAGCTTTAGCCGGGGAGGGGGAAAAAGATATGAGCAGTTCTTC. It codes for CASSFSRGGGKRYEQFF.

The chain links TRBV6-5 to TRBJ2-2; TRBD2 might be the D (6 bases). In germline, CDR1 is MNHEY, CDR2 SVGAGI. Trimming stripped 7 bases from V and 4 bases from J, with 16 bases between. The CDR3 loop spans 15 amino acids. The CDR3 sequence is CASTPRRGSTGELFF. In DNA form, the CDR3 reads TGTGCCAGCACCCCCAGGAGGGGTAGCACCGGGGAGCTGTTTTTT.

The CDR3 region is CASSLNLNEQYF. The CDR3 DNA follows: TGTGCCAGCAGTTTAAATCTAAACGAGCAGTACTTC. The genes are TRBV28 and TRBJ2-7; no firm D call. The CDR3 is made up of 12 amino acids. In germline, CDR1 is MDHEN, CDR2 SYDVKM. Trimming cost V 2 bases and J 5 bases, with 7 bases left between them.

The chain uses TRBV7-6 and TRBJ2-1; no clear D gene. The CDR3 runs to 13 residues. V gave up 1 base and J gave up 4 bases, with 5 bases separating them. Germline lookup yields CDR1 SGHVS and CDR2 FNYEAQ. CDR3 nucleotide sequence: TGTGCCAGCAGCTTAGTCCAGTACAATGAGCAGTTCTTC. Translating it yields CASSLVQYNEQFF.

CDR3 coding DNA: TGTGCCAGCAGTTACTCCGGACAGGTCTCCTACGAGCAGTACTTC. Encoded protein: CASSYSGQVSYEQYF. The rearrangement joins TRBV6-6 to TRBJ2-7; TRBD1 matches 7 bases. The J segment lost 0 bases and the V segment lost 0 bases, leaving 2 bases of the junction unmatched. This CDR3 is 15 amino acids long. The germline V gene has CDR1 MNHNY and CDR2 SVGAGI (reference sequence).

This chain links TRBV27 with TRBJ2-6; a possible D gene is TRBD2 (5 bases). The germline CDR1 and CDR2 sequences are MNHEY and SMNVEV (reference sequence). The CDR3 has 15 amino acids. V was cut by 7 bases and J by 2 bases, with 12 bases left in between. The CDR3 region is CASTSRGAGANVLTF. The CDR3, as DNA: TGTGCCAGCACCTCCCGGGGTGCTGGGGCCAACGTCCTGACTTTC.

The chain employs TRBV18 and TRBJ2-1, with no clear D. V was shortened by 3 bases and J by 8 bases, with 8 bases between the two germline ends. The length of the CDR3 is 12 residues. Germline lookup yields CDR1 KGHSH and CDR2 LQKENI. CDR3 protein: CASSPWSDEQFF. CDR3 DNA: TGTGCCAGCTCACCGTGGTCGGATGAGCAGTTCTTC.

The gene calls are TRBV6-1 and TRBJ2-7; weak D call: TRBD1 (6 bases). Germline V CDR1 and CDR2: MNHNS, SASEGT. The CDR3 runs 12 residues. V lost 7 bases, J lost 1 base, and 8 bases lay in between. The CDR3 nucleotides read TGTGCCAGCACGGACAGATCCTACGAGCAGTACTTC. It yields the protein CASTDRSYEQYF.

CDR3 nucleotide sequence: TGTGCCATCAGGGTGACAGGGGGAGGCACTGAAGCTTTCTTT. This encodes CAIRVTGGGTEAFF. The chain has TRBV10-3 and TRBJ1-1; TRBD1 matches 9 bases. Per germline, CDR1 ENHRY and CDR2 SYGVKD. The CDR3 contains 14 residues. With 6 bases clipped from V and 4 bases from J, the junction kept 6 bases outside the gene matches.